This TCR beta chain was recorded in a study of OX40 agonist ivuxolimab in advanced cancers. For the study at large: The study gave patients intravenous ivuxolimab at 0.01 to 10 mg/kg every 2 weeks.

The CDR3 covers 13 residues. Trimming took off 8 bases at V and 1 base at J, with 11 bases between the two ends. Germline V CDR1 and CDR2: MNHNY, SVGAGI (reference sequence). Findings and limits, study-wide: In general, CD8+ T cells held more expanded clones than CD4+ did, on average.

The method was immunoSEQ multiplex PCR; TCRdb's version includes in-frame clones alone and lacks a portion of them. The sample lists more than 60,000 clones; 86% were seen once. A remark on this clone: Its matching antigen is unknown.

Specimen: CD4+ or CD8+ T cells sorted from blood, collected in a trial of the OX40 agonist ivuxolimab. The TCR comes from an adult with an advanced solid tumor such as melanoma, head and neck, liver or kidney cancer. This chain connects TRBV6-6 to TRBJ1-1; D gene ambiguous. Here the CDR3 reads CASLWRANTEAFF. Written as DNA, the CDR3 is TGTGCCAGCTTATGGCGGGCGAACACTGAAGCTTTCTTT.